The 5 T cell receptor beta chains reported below all come from one sample, sequenced in a study of CD8+ T cells in alopecia areata. Sequencing relied on a cDNA template that was reverse transcribed from extracted RNA. Assay used: immunoSEQ multiplex PCR; TCRdb lists only in-frame clones, some missing. Observed in the sample are under 350,000 clones, none of them singletons. CD4, CD8alpha, NKG2D, NKG2ACE and other markers were used to sort pooled cutaneous lymph node cells. Sequencing was performed on CD4+ T cells sorted from a lymph node. The receptors originated from a C3H/HeJ mouse with alopecia areata. MHC haplotype of the mouse line: H2-k.

This clone has a handful of counts. Mouse names are used for the genes. The CDR3 goes on 4 residues after the read ends, and that part is filled in from the germline J gene. Other DNA sequences in the same sample also yield this CDR3. The chain carries TRBV13-3 and TRBJ2-2, with unresolved D. There are 12 residues in the CDR3. Germline loops: CDR1 NNHDY, CDR2 SYVADS. Trimming took 0 bases from V and 6 from J, leaving 3 bases between them. CDR3 bases read: TGTGCCAGCAGTGATGCTGCCGGG. Amino acid sequence: CASSDAAG. In full, the CDR3 is CASSDAAGQLYF.

On this clone itself: Germline and genes here are mouse. The read gets to within 4 residues of the CDR3 end, and the germline J gene fills in the rest. V gene TRBV13-1 combines with J gene TRBJ2-2, with 10 bases aligning to TRBD2. The CDR3 loop spans 16 amino acids. Germline V gene data show CDR1 as NSHNY and CDR2 as SYGAGN. V was pared by 3 bases and J by 4 bases, with 6 bases of the junction left unmatched. The CDR3: CASSVSGGAPTGQLYF. The CDR3 bases that were read are TGTGCCAGCAGTGTCTCTGGGGGGGCGCCCACCGGG.

With regard to this clone: Genes here carry mouse names. Coverage ceases 4 residues before the CDR3 finishes, and the germline J gene fills in the end. Different DNA sequences within this sample yield the same CDR3. This chain links TRBV19 with TRBJ2-3; 10 bases fit TRBD1. Germline CDR1 FNHDT, CDR2 SITEND (reference sequence). The CDR3 loop spans 14 amino acids. The junction had 2 bases not matched to a gene; V was cut back by 7 bases and J by 0 bases. The CDR3 DNA, read in part, is TGTGCCAGCCGGGACAGGGGTAGTGCAGAA. Protein product: CASRDRGSAE. The CDR3 reads in full as CASRDRGSAETLYF.

This clone has only a few counts. These gene names are mouse names. The sequence runs out 4 residues before the end of the CDR3; the remainder is reconstructed from the germline J gene. In the same sample, other DNA sequences code for this CDR3. The rearrangement links TRBV1 to TRBJ2-3; 8 bases agree with TRBD2. Germline assignment: CDR1 NSQYPW and CDR2 LRSPGD (reference sequence). The CDR3 extends over 13 amino acids. Trimming removed 4 bases from V and 3 bases from J; junction bases left unmatched: 0. The CDR3 bases that were read are TGCACCTGCAGTGGGACTGGGGCAGAA. It specifies CTCSGTGAE. Given in full, the CDR3 is CTCSGTGAETLYF. Looking up the rest from reference TRBV1 and TRBJ2-3 gives the full variable domain: VTLLEQNPRWRLVPRGQAVNLRCILKNSQYPWMSWYQQDLQKQLQWLFTLRSPGDKEVKSLPGADYLATRVTDTELRLQVANMSQGRTLYCTCSGTGAETLYFGSGTRLTVL.

Comment on this clone: The gene symbols are mouse symbols. The missing CDR3 end, 4 residues past where the read stops, is filled in from the germline J gene. This sequence joins TRBV13-3 and TRBJ1-1, with 7 nucleotides matching TRBD1. CDR1 is NNHDY and CDR2 is SYVADS in the germline V gene. The CDR3 length is 13 residues. The CDR3 protein is CASSDLGQTEVFF. The CDR3 bases that were read are TGTGCCAGCAGTGACCTGGGACAGACA.